These T cell receptor beta chains were read from a single sample in a study of blood T cell repertoires in COVID-19. Sequencing was performed with immunoSEQ multiplex PCR; in TCRdb, only in-frame clones are kept and a portion is missing. This table has roughly 310,000 clones, about nine tenths appearing once. Sample: PBMCs or T cells enriched from blood (not recorded which). The source of these receptors is a man in his fifties or sixties who had recovered from COVID-19. CDR3s include the opening cysteine and the closing phenylalanine or tryptophan. A D gene is named only where the DNA matches it firmly. Only some rows state a clone size, as once, few, many or a class for expanded clones.

d_call: -
j_call: TRBJ1-6
clone_size: -
v_call: TRBV5-1
cdr3_aa: CASSWGTGEDNSPLHF
cdr3_nt: TGCGCCAGCAGCTGGGGGACGGGGGAAGATAATTCACCCCTCCACTTT

d_call: -
j_call: TRBJ1-1
clone_size: -
v_call: TRBV19
cdr3_aa: CVRSGGEGTEAFF
cdr3_nt: TGTGTCAGGTCGGGGGGGGAGGGCACTGAAGCTTTCTTT

d_call: -
j_call: TRBJ2-5
clone_size: -
v_call: TRBV5-1
cdr3_aa: CASRDSQETQYF
cdr3_nt: TGCGCCAGCAGGGACAGCCAAGAGACCCAGTACTTC

d_call: -
j_call: TRBJ2-3
clone_size: -
v_call: TRBV19
cdr3_aa: CASRLGDTSTDTQYF
cdr3_nt: TGTGCCAGTAGACTAGGAGACACTAGCACAGATACGCAGTATTTT

d_call: -
j_call: TRBJ1-1
clone_size: once
v_call: TRBV9
cdr3_aa: CARTPTGGDTEAFF
cdr3_nt: TGTGCCAGGACACCGACCGGGGGGGACACTGAAGCTTTCTTT

d_call: -
j_call: TRBJ2-1
clone_size: once
v_call: TRBV24-1
cdr3_aa: CATSDLTSPEQFF
cdr3_nt: TGTGCCACCAGTGATTTGACTAGTCCAGAGCAGTTCTTC

d_call: -
j_call: TRBJ1-5
clone_size: -
v_call: TRBV19
cdr3_aa: CASSIGGTYSNQPQHF
cdr3_nt: TGTGCCAGTAGTATAGGCGGAACTTATAGCAATCAGCCCCAGCATTTT

d_call: TRBD2
j_call: TRBJ2-2
clone_size: -
v_call: TRBV12-5
cdr3_aa: CASGSGYASGGATGELFF
cdr3_nt: TGTGCTAGTGGTTCCGGCTATGCTAGCGGGGGGGCAACCGGGGAGCTGTTTTTT

d_call: TRBD2
j_call: TRBJ2-1
clone_size: -
v_call: TRBV6-4
cdr3_aa: CASSQAGGSYNEQFF
cdr3_nt: TGTGCCAGCAGTCAAGCGGGGGGCTCCTACAATGAGCAGTTCTTC

d_call: -
j_call: TRBJ1-1
clone_size: -
v_call: TRBV5-4
cdr3_aa: CASSWARVSNTEAFF
cdr3_nt: TGTGCCAGCAGCTGGGCGCGGGTCTCGAACACTGAAGCTTTCTTT

d_call: -
j_call: TRBJ2-3
clone_size: -
v_call: TRBV15
cdr3_aa: CATSAGGPLSTDTQYF
cdr3_nt: TGTGCCACCAGCGCAGGTGGCCCCCTTAGCACAGATACGCAGTATTTT

d_call: TRBD1
j_call: TRBJ1-2
clone_size: -
v_call: TRBV29-1
cdr3_aa: CSVILQGASYGYTF
cdr3_nt: TGCAGCGTTATACTCCAGGGGGCCTCCTATGGCTACACCTTC

d_call: -
j_call: TRBJ2-5
clone_size: -
v_call: TRBV29-1
cdr3_aa: CSVEREFGTQYF
cdr3_nt: TGCAGCGTTGAAAGGGAGTTCGGGACCCAGTACTTC

d_call: -
j_call: TRBJ1-4
clone_size: -
v_call: TRBV28
cdr3_aa: CASSSGMRDREKLFF
cdr3_nt: TGTGCCAGCAGTTCCGGTATGAGGGATCGGGAAAAACTGTTTTTT

d_call: -
j_call: TRBJ1-6
clone_size: -
v_call: TRBV19
cdr3_aa: CASTFGRQSPLHF
cdr3_nt: TGTGCCAGTACTTTCGGCAGACAATCACCCCTCCACTTT

d_call: TRBD1
j_call: TRBJ2-2
clone_size: few
v_call: TRBV4-3
cdr3_aa: CASADRVPGELFF
cdr3_nt: TGCGCCAGCGCCGACAGGGTACCCGGGGAGCTGTTTTTT

d_call: TRBD1
j_call: TRBJ1-1
clone_size: few
v_call: TRBV7-6
cdr3_aa: CASRSTGVNTEAFF
cdr3_nt: TGTGCCAGCAGAAGCACAGGGGTGAACACTGAAGCTTTCTTT

d_call: TRBD1
j_call: TRBJ1-2
clone_size: -
v_call: TRBV30
cdr3_aa: CAWSAQGAYGYTF
cdr3_nt: TGTGCCTGGAGTGCACAGGGGGCCTATGGCTACACCTTC

d_call: TRBD1
j_call: TRBJ2-4
clone_size: -
v_call: TRBV4-1
cdr3_aa: CASSQGQGKLRVNIQYF
cdr3_nt: TGCGCCAGCAGCCAAGGACAGGGAAAACTAAGAGTAAACATTCAGTACTTC

d_call: -
j_call: TRBJ2-1
clone_size: -
v_call: TRBV3-1/TRBV3-2
cdr3_aa: CASSQDLMSSYNEQFF
cdr3_nt: TGTGCCAGCAGCCAAGACCTAATGAGCTCCTACAATGAGCAGTTCTTC

d_call: TRBD1
j_call: TRBJ2-1
clone_size: -
v_call: TRBV29-1
cdr3_aa: CSVHRTGGTAHEQFF
cdr3_nt: TGCAGCGTTCATAGGACAGGGGGTACTGCCCATGAGCAGTTCTTC

d_call: -
j_call: TRBJ1-1
clone_size: -
v_call: TRBV3-1/TRBV3-2
cdr3_aa: CASSQQGADEAFF
cdr3_nt: TGTGCCAGCAGCCAACAAGGGGCGGACGAAGCTTTCTTT

d_call: TRBD1
j_call: TRBJ1-5
clone_size: -
v_call: TRBV19
cdr3_aa: CASMQDRGNQPQHF
cdr3_nt: TGTGCCAGTATGCAGGACAGGGGCAATCAGCCCCAGCATTTT

d_call: TRBD2
j_call: TRBJ2-3
clone_size: -
v_call: TRBV29-1
cdr3_aa: CSVAGLAGRTDTQYF
cdr3_nt: TGCAGCGTGGCAGGACTAGCGGGTCGCACAGATACGCAGTATTTT

d_call: -
j_call: TRBJ2-3
clone_size: -
v_call: TRBV27
cdr3_aa: CASSLSTAGTDTQYF
cdr3_nt: TGTGCCAGCAGTTTATCTACCGCGGGCACAGATACGCAGTATTTT

d_call: TRBD2
j_call: TRBJ2-3
clone_size: -
v_call: TRBV11-3
cdr3_aa: CASSRTSGADTQYF
cdr3_nt: TGTGCCAGCAGCAGGACTAGCGGGGCCGATACGCAGTATTTT

d_call: TRBD1
j_call: TRBJ1-2
clone_size: -
v_call: TRBV14
cdr3_aa: CASSEGQEDYGYTF
cdr3_nt: TGTGCCAGCAGCGAGGGACAGGAAGATTATGGCTACACCTTC

d_call: -
j_call: TRBJ1-2
clone_size: -
v_call: TRBV28
cdr3_aa: CASNESGVRDYGYTF
cdr3_nt: TGTGCCAGCAACGAGAGTGGCGTACGGGACTATGGCTACACCTTC

d_call: TRBD1
j_call: TRBJ1-4
clone_size: -
v_call: TRBV19
cdr3_aa: CASSGGQGYNEKLFF
cdr3_nt: TGTGCCAGTAGTGGGGGACAGGGATATAATGAAAAACTGTTTTTT

d_call: TRBD1
j_call: TRBJ2-1
clone_size: -
v_call: TRBV5-1
cdr3_aa: CASRGAGTGGHNEQFF
cdr3_nt: TGCGCCAGCAGAGGCGCCGGGACAGGGGGCCACAATGAGCAGTTCTTC

d_call: TRBD1
j_call: TRBJ2-7
clone_size: -
v_call: TRBV18
cdr3_aa: CASSPSPGQDVYEQYF
cdr3_nt: TGTGCCAGCTCACCATCTCCGGGACAGGACGTCTACGAGCAGTACTTC

d_call: -
j_call: TRBJ2-5
clone_size: -
v_call: TRBV29-1
cdr3_aa: CSVQVFQETQYF
cdr3_nt: TGCAGCGTACAGGTGTTCCAAGAGACCCAGTACTTC

d_call: -
j_call: TRBJ2-1
clone_size: -
v_call: TRBV10-3
cdr3_aa: CATRVAGSYEQFF
cdr3_nt: TGTGCCACCAGGGTGGCAGGGTCGTATGAGCAGTTCTTC

d_call: -
j_call: TRBJ2-2
clone_size: -
v_call: TRBV7-6
cdr3_aa: CASSLVARGNTGELFF
cdr3_nt: TGTGCCAGCAGCTTAGTAGCCAGGGGGAACACCGGGGAGCTGTTTTTT

d_call: -
j_call: TRBJ1-1
clone_size: few
v_call: TRBV25-1
cdr3_aa: CASSEGRLPTSKAFF
cdr3_nt: TGTGCCAGCAGTGAAGGCAGGTTACCGACCTCGAAAGCTTTCTTT

d_call: TRBD1
j_call: TRBJ1-6
clone_size: -
v_call: TRBV3-1/TRBV3-2
cdr3_aa: CASSQGIRGRQGSPLHF
cdr3_nt: TGTGCCAGCAGCCAAGGAATCAGGGGGCGGCAGGGATCACCCCTCCACTTT

d_call: TRBD1
j_call: TRBJ2-7
clone_size: -
v_call: TRBV11-2
cdr3_aa: CASSSDRVSEQYF
cdr3_nt: TGTGCCAGCAGCTCGGACAGGGTAAGCGAGCAGTACTTC

d_call: -
j_call: TRBJ1-1
clone_size: -
v_call: TRBV5-4
cdr3_aa: CASSLELSSEAFF
cdr3_nt: TGTGCCAGCAGCTTGGAACTAAGCTCTGAAGCTTTCTTT

d_call: -
j_call: TRBJ1-4
clone_size: -
v_call: TRBV25-1
cdr3_aa: CASSLAGAKLFF
cdr3_nt: TGTGCCAGCAGTCTGGCAGGGGCAAAACTGTTTTTT

d_call: TRBD1
j_call: TRBJ2-1
clone_size: -
v_call: TRBV7-3
cdr3_aa: CASSADRGTYNEQFF
cdr3_nt: TGTGCCAGCAGCGCGGACAGGGGGACCTACAATGAGCAGTTCTTC

d_call: -
j_call: TRBJ2-3
clone_size: -
v_call: TRBV19
cdr3_aa: CASSIDQRSTDTQYF
cdr3_nt: TGTGCCAGTAGTATAGATCAGAGGAGCACAGATACGCAGTATTTT

d_call: -
j_call: TRBJ2-7
clone_size: -
v_call: TRBV12-3/TRBV12-4
cdr3_aa: CASSTAGYEQYF
cdr3_nt: TGTGCCAGTTCAACGGCCGGGTACGAGCAGTACTTC

d_call: TRBD2
j_call: TRBJ2-7
clone_size: -
v_call: TRBV6-6
cdr3_aa: CASSPLAGGTYEQYF
cdr3_nt: TGTGCCAGCAGTCCACTAGCGGGAGGCACCTACGAGCAGTACTTC